This T cell receptor beta chain was observed in a study of blood T cell repertoires in COVID-19. The wider study: Samples taken during acute and convalescent COVID-19 were collected in the United States, Italy and Spain. PBMCs, B-cell-depleted T cells, or T cells provided the cDNA or gDNA that made up the material.

Sequencing used immunoSEQ multiplex PCR; TCRdb keeps in-frame clones, though not all of them. The sample comprises roughly 230,000 clones, around 90% of which are singletons, and over 0.65% rests with the top ten. Germline V gene data show CDR1 as MNHEY and CDR2 as SVGAGI. CDR3 length: 15 amino acids. Trimming cost V 6 bases and J 1 base; bases outside gene matches: 4. The sequenced sample was peripheral blood. The chain has TRBV6-5 and TRBJ2-7; 12 bases fit TRBD1. This receptor was obtained from a man aged 30-40 years with COVID-19, enrolled during active disease. The CDR3 nucleotides read TGTGCCAGCAGCTGGGACAGGGGGCGATCCTACGAGCAGTACTTC. The encoded protein is CASSWDRGRSYEQYF.